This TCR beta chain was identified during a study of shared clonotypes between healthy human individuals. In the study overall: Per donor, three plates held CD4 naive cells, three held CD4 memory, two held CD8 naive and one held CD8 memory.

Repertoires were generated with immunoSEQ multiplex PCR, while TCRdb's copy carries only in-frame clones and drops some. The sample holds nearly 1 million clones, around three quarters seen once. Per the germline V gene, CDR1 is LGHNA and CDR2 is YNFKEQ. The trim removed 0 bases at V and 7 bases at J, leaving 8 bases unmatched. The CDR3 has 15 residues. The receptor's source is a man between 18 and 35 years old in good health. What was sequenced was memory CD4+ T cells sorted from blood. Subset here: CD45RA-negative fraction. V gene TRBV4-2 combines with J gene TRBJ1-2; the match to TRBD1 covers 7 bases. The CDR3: CASSQEGQKDSGYTF. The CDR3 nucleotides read TGTGCCAGCAGCCAAGAGGGACAGAAAGACTCTGGCTACACCTTC.